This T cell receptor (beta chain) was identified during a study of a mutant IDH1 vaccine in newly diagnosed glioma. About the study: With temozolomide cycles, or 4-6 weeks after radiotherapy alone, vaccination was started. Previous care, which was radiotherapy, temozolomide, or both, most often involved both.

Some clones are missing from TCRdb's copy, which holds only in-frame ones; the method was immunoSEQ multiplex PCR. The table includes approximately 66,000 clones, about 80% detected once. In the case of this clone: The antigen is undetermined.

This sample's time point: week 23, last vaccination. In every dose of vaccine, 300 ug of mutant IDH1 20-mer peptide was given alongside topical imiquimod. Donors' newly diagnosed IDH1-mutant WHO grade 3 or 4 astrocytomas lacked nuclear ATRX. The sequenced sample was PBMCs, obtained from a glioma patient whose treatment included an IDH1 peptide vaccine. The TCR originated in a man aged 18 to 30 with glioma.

The CDR3 DNA reads as TGTGCCAGTCAAACACAGGGGGCCGGGAATTCACCCCTCCACTTT. Its protein is CASQTQGAGNSPLHF. The gene calls are TRBV19 and TRBJ1-6, with 9 bases that match TRBD1. The germline gives CDR1 LNHDA, CDR2 SQIVND (reference sequence). The CDR3 is 15 residues long. V lost 8 bases and J lost 7; bases outside the gene matches: 9.